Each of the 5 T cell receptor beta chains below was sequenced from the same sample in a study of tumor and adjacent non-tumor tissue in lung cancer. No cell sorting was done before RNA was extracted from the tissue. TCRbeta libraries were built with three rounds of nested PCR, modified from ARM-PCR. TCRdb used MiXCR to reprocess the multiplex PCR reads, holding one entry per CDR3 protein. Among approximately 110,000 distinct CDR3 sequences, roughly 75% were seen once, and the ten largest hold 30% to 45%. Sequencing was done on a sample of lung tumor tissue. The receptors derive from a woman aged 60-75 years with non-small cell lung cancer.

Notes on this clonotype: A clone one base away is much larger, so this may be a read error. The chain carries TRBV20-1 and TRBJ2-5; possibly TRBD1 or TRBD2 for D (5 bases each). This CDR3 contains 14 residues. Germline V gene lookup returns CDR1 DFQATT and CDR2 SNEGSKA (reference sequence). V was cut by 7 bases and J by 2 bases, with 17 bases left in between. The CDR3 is CSVREWGRQETQYF. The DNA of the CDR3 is TGCAGTGTTAGGGAATGGGGACGGCAAGAGACCCAGTACTTC.

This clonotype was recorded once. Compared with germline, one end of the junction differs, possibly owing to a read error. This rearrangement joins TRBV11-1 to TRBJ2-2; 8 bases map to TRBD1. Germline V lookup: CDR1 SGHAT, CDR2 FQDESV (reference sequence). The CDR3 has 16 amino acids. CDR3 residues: CDSSAWTGMNTGELLF. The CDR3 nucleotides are TGTGACAGCAGCGCCTGGACAGGGATGAACACCGGGGAGCTGCTTTTT.

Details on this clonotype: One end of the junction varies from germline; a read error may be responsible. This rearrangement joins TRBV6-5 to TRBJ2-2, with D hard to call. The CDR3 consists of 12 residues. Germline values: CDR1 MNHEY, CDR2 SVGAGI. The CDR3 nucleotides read TGTGTCAGCAGCTCCGAAACCGGTGAGCTGTTCTTT. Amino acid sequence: CVSSSETGELFF.

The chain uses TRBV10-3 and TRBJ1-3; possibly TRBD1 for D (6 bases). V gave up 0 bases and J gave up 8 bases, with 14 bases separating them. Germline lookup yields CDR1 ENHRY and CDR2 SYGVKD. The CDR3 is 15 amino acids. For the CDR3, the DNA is TGTGCCATCAGTGAGTCTACAGGGATCGGATACACCATATATTTT. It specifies CAISESTGIGYTIYF.

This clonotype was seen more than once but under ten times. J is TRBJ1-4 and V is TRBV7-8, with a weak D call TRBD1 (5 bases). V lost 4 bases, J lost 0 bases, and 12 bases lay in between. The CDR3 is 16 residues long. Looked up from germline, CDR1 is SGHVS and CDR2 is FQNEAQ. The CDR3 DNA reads TGTGCCAGCAGCTCGCTGGGGCTAACAACTAATGAAAAACTGTTTTTT. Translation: CASSSLGLTTNEKLFF. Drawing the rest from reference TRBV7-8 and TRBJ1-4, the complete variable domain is GAGVSQSPRYKVAKRGQDVALRCDPISGHVSLFWYQQALGQGPEFLTYFQNEAQLDKSGLPSDRFFAERPEGSVSTLKIQRTQQEDSAVYLCASSSLGLTTNEKLFFGSGTQLSVL.